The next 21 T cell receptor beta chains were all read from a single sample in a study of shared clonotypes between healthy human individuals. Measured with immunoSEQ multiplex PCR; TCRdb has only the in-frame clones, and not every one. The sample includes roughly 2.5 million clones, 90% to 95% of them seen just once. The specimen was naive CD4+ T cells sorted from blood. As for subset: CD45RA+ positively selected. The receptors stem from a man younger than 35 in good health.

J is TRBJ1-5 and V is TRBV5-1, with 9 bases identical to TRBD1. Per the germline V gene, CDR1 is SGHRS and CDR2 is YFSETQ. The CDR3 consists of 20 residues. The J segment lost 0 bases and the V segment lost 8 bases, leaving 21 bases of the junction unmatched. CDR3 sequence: CARHRAESDRGNYSNQPQHF. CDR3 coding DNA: TGCGCCAGGCACCGAGCCGAATCCGACAGGGGGAATTATAGCAATCAGCCCCAGCATTTT.

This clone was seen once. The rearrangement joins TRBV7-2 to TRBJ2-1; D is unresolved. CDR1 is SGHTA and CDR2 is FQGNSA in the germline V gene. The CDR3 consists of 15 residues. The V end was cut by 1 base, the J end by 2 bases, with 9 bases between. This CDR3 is CASSLGSSPYNEQFF. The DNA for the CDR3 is TGTGCCAGCAGCTTAGGTTCATCTCCCTACAATGAGCAGTTCTTC.

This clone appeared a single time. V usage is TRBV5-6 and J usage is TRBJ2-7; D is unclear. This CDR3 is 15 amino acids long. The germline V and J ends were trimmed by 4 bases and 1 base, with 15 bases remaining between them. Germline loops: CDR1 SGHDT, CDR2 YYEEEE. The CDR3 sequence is CASSRMASSSYEQYF. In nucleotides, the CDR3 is TGTGCCAGCAGCCGGATGGCGAGTAGTTCCTACGAGCAGTACTTC.

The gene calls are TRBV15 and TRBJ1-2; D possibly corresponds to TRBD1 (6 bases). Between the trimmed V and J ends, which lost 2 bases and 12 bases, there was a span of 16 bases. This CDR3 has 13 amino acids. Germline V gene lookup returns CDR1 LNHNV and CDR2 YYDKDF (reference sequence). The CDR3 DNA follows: TGTGCCACCAGCAGAACTCTAGGGGGTGACCACACCTTC. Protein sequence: CATSRTLGGDHTF. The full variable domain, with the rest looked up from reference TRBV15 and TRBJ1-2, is DAMVIQNPRYQVTQFGKPVTLSCSQTLNHNVMYWYQQKSSQAPKLLFHYYDKDFNNEADTPDNFQSRRPNTSFCFLDIRSPGLGDTAMYLCATSRTLGGDHTFGSGTRLTVV.

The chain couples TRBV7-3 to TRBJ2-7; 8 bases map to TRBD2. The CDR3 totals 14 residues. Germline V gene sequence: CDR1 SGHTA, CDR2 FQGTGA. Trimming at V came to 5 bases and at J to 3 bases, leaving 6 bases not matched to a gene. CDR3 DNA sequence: TGTGCCAGCAGCCCATCCGGGACTAGCTACGAGCAGTACTTC. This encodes CASSPSGTSYEQYF. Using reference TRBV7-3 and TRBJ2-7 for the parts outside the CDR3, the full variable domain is GAGVSQTPSNKVTEKGKYVELRCDPISGHTALYWYRQSLGQGPEFLIYFQGTGAADDSGLPNDRFFAVRPEGSVSTLKIQRTERGDSAVYLCASSPSGTSYEQYFGPGTRLTVT.

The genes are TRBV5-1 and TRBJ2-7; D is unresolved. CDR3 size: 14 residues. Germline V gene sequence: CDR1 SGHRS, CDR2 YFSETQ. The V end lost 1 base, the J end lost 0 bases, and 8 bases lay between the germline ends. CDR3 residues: CASSLSPNSYEQYF. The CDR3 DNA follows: TGCGCCAGCAGCTTGAGCCCGAACTCCTACGAGCAGTACTTC.

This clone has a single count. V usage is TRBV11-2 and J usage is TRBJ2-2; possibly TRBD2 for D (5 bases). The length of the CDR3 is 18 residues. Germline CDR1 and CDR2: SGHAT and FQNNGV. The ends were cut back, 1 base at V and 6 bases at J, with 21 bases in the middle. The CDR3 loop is CASSLAGVMALGAGELFF. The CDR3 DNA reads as TGTGCCAGCAGCTTAGCCGGGGTGATGGCTCTTGGGGCCGGGGAGCTGTTTTTT.

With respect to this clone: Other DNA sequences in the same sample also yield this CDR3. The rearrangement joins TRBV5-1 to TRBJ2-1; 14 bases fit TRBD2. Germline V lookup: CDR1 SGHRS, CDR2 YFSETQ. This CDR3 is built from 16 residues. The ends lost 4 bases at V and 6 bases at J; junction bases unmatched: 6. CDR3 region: CASSLGTSGSLNEQFF. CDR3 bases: TGCGCCAGCAGCCTTGGGACTAGCGGGAGTCTCAATGAGCAGTTCTTC.

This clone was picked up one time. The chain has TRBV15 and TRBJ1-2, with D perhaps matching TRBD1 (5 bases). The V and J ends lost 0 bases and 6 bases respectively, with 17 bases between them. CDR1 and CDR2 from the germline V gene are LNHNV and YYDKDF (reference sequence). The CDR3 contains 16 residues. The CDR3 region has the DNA TGTGCCACCAGCAGAGATCGGATGGGGCCCCTGGATGGCTACACCTTC. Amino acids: CATSRDRMGPLDGYTF.

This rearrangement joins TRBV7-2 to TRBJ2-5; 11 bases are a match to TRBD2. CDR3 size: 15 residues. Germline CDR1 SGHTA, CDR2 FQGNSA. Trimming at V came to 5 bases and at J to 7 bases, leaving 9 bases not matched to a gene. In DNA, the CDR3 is TGTGCCAGCAGCGCAACTAGCGGGAGTGAGTTGACCCAGTACTTC. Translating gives CASSATSGSELTQYF.

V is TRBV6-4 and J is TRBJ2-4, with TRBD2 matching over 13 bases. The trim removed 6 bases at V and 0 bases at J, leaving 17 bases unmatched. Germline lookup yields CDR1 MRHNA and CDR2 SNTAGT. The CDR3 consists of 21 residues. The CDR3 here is CASSDPERGTSGTLAKNIQYF. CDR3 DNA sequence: TGTGCCAGCAGCGACCCAGAACGCGGGACTAGCGGGACCTTAGCCAAAAACATTCAGTACTTC.

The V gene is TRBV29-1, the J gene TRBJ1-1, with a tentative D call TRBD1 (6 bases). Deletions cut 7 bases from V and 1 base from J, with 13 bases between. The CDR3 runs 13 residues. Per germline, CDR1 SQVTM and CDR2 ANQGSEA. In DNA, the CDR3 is TGCAGCGGTGTGACAGGACAGAACACTGAAGCTTTCTTT. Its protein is CSGVTGQNTEAFF.

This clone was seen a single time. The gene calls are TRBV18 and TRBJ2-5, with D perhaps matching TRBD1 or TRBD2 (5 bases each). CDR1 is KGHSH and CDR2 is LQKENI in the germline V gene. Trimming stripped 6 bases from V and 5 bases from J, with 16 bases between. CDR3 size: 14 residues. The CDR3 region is CASSPQGTRETQYF. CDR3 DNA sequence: TGTGCCAGCTCGCCGCAAGGGACCAGGGAGACCCAGTACTTC.

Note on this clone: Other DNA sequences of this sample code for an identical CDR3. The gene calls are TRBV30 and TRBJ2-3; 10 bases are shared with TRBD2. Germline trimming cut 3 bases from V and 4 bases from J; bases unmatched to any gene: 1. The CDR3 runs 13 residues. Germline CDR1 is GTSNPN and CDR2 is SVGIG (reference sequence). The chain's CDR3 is CAWRLAGSDTQYF. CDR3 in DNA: TGTGCCTGGAGACTAGCGGGGTCAGATACGCAGTATTTT.

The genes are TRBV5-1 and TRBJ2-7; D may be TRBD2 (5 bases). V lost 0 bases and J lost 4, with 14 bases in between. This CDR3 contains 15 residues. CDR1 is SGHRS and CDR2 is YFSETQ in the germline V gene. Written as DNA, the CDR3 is TGCGCCAGCAGCTTGGGGTCCGAGGGCGCGTACGAGCAGTACTTC. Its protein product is CASSLGSEGAYEQYF.

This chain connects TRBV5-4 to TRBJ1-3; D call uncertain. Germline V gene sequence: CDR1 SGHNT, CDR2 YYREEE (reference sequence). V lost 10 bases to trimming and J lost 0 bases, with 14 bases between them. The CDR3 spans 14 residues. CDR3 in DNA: TGTGCCGCTGGGAGGGTCGACTCTGGAAACACCATATATTTT. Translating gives CAAGRVDSGNTIYF.

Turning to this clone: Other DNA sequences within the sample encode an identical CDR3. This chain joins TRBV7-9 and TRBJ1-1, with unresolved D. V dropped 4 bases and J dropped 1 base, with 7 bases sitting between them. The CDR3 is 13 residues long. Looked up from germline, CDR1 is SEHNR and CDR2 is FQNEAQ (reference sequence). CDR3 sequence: CASSSDKNTEAFF. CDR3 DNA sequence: TGTGCCAGCAGCTCCGATAAGAACACTGAAGCTTTCTTT.

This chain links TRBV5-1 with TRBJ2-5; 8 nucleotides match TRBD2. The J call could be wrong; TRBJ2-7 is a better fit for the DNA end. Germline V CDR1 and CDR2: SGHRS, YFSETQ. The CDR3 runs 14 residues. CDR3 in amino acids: CASSRGGAGYEQYF. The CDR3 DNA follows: TGCGCCAGCTCTCGGGGGGGGGCTGGCTACGAGCAGTACTTC.

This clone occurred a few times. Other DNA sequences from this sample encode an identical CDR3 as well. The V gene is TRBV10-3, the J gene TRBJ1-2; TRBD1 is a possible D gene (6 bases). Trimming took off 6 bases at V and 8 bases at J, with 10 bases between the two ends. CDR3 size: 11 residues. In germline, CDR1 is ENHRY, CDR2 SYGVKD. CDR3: CAISEGGGYTF. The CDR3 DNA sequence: TGTGCCATCAGCGAAGGGGGAGGCTACACCTTC.

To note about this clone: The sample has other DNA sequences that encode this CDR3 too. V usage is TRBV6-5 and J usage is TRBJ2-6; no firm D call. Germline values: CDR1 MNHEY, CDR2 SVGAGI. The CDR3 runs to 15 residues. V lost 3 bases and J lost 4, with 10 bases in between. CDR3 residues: CASSYGISGANVLTF. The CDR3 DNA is TGTGCCAGCAGTTATGGGATTTCAGGGGCCAACGTCCTGACTTTC.

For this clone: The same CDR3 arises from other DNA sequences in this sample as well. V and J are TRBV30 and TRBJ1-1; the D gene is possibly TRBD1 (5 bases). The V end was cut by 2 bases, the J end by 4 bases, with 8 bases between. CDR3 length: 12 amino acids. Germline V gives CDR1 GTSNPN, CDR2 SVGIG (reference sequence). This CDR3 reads CAWSQGPTEAFF. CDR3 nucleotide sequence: TGTGCCTGGAGTCAGGGTCCCACTGAAGCTTTCTTT.